A selection of T cell receptor beta chains follows, all from one sample in a study of control samples from healthy donors and cancer patients. The protocol was immunoSEQ multiplex PCR, while the TCRdb copy is restricted to in-frame clones and leaves out a portion. The repertoire holds roughly 52,000 clones, around 95% seen once, with 1.5% to 2% in the top ten. Sequenced: blood. All receptors come from a woman between 25 and 40 years old in good health. Both conserved end residues are part of each CDR3. D genes are given only for firm matches. Only part of the rows carry a size: once, few, many, or a class if the clone is expanded.

clone_size: .
v_call: TRBV19
j_call: TRBJ1-2
d_call: .
cdr3_aa: CASSIVGLGYGYTF
cdr3_nt: TGTGCCAGTAGTATCGTGGGGCTCGGCTATGGCTACACCTTC

clone_size: .
v_call: TRBV24-1
j_call: TRBJ1-5
d_call: .
cdr3_aa: CATADGSNQPQHF
cdr3_nt: TGTGCCACCGCGGACGGTAGCAATCAGCCCCAGCATTTT

clone_size: once
v_call: TRBV28
j_call: TRBJ1-2
d_call: TRBD1
cdr3_aa: CASSLSGTGDYYGYTF
cdr3_nt: TGTGCCAGCAGTTTATCTGGGACAGGTGACTACTATGGCTACACCTTC

clone_size: .
v_call: TRBV6-2/TRBV6-3
j_call: TRBJ1-5
d_call: .
cdr3_aa: CASSPGTTNQPQHF
cdr3_nt: TGTGCCAGCAGCCCAGGGACCACGAATCAGCCCCAGCATTTT

clone_size: .
v_call: TRBV19
j_call: TRBJ2-7
d_call: .
cdr3_aa: CASSPFGSYEQYF
cdr3_nt: TGTGCCAGTAGTCCTTTCGGCTCCTACGAGCAGTACTTC

clone_size: .
v_call: TRBV12-3/TRBV12-4
j_call: TRBJ1-1
d_call: .
cdr3_aa: CASTFGLYTEAFF
cdr3_nt: TGTGCCAGCACCTTTGGGTTGTACACTGAAGCTTTCTTT

clone_size: .
v_call: TRBV7-6
j_call: TRBJ2-7
d_call: TRBD1
cdr3_aa: CASSRTGDSYEQYF
cdr3_nt: TGTGCCAGCAGCCGGACAGGGGACTCCTACGAGCAGTACTTC

clone_size: .
v_call: TRBV5-1
j_call: TRBJ1-1
d_call: TRBD1
cdr3_aa: CARTGERMNTEAFF
cdr3_nt: TGCGCCAGGACAGGGGAACGTATGAACACTGAAGCTTTCTTT

clone_size: .
v_call: TRBV29-1
j_call: TRBJ2-5
d_call: TRBD2
cdr3_aa: CSVGGLGQETQYF
cdr3_nt: TGCAGCGTCGGGGGACTAGGTCAAGAGACCCAGTACTTC

clone_size: .
v_call: TRBV19
j_call: TRBJ2-3
d_call: TRBD2
cdr3_aa: CASSIPSGITDTQYF
cdr3_nt: TGTGCCAGTAGTATCCCTAGCGGAATCACAGATACGCAGTATTTT

clone_size: .
v_call: TRBV10-2
j_call: TRBJ2-7
d_call: TRBD1
cdr3_aa: CASSEPRGTEVTPYF
cdr3_nt: TGCGCCAGCAGTGAGCCCAGGGGGACAGAGGTAACCCCGTACTTC

clone_size: .
v_call: TRBV11-2
j_call: TRBJ2-1
d_call: TRBD2
cdr3_aa: CASSRYGTSGSNEQFF
cdr3_nt: TGTGCCAGCAGCAGATACGGGACTAGCGGGAGCAATGAGCAGTTCTTC

clone_size: .
v_call: TRBV5-1
j_call: TRBJ2-7
d_call: .
cdr3_aa: CASSWFGTQGDEQYF
cdr3_nt: TGCGCCAGCAGCTGGTTCGGGACCCAGGGAGACGAGCAGTACTTC

clone_size: .
v_call: TRBV5-1
j_call: TRBJ1-3
d_call: TRBD1
cdr3_aa: CASSGTGTGRGNTIYF
cdr3_nt: TGCGCCAGCAGCGGTACCGGGACAGGGCGAGGAAACACCATATATTTT

clone_size: .
v_call: TRBV12-3/TRBV12-4
j_call: TRBJ1-1
d_call: .
cdr3_aa: CASRDDANTEAFF
cdr3_nt: TGTGCCAGCAGGGATGACGCGAACACTGAAGCTTTCTTT

clone_size: .
v_call: TRBV30
j_call: TRBJ2-3
d_call: .
cdr3_aa: CAWGNQDTKYF
cdr3_nt: TGTGCCTGGGGGAACCAGGATACCAAGTATTTT

clone_size: .
v_call: TRBV28
j_call: TRBJ2-5
d_call: .
cdr3_aa: CASSFGKNRDSLKTQYF
cdr3_nt: TGTGCCAGCAGTTTCGGGAAAAACCGGGACTCATTGAAGACCCAGTACTTC